This T cell receptor beta chain was identified in a study of cytomegalovirus exposure and HLA in healthy donors. The CDR3 contains 15 residues. Germline CDR1 is SGHRS and CDR2 is YFSETQ. Turning to this clone: No antigen is known for it.

The PCR used 60 Vbeta and 13 Jbeta primers. The method was immunoSEQ multiplex PCR; TCRdb's version includes in-frame clones alone and lacks a portion of them. Among around 80,000 clones listed, 62% were seen once. Findings and caveats of the study: A prior analysis recorded that most TCR beta V segments were productive about 90% or about 30% of the time.

The chain is built from TRBV5-1 and TRBJ2-5; TRBD1 matches 10 bases. The J call is uncertain, as TRBJ2-7 better fits the DNA end. Sequencing was carried out using PBMCs. The TCR sequence derives from a male donor in good health and CMV-seropositive. The CDR3 region has the DNA TGCGCCAGCAGCTTGGACGGGACAGGGGTTTACGAGCAGTACTTC. As protein: CASSLDGTGVYEQYF.